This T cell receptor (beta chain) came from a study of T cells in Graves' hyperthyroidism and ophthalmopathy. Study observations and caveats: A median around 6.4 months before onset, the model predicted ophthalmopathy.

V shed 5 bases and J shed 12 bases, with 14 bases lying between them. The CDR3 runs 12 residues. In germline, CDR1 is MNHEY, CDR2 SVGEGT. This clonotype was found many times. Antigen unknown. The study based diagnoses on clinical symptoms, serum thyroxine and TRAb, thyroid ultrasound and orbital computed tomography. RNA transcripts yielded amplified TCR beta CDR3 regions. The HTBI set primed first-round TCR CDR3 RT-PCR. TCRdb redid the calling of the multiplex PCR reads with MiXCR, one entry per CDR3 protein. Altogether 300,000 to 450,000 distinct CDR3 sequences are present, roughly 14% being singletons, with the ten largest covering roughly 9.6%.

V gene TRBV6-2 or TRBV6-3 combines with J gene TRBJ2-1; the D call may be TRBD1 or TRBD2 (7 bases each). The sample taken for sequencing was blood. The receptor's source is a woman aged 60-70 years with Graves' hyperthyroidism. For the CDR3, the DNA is TGTGCCAGCAGTCCCCCAGGGGGGGTGCAGTTCTTC. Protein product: CASSPPGGVQFF.